The 31 T cell receptor beta chains given below trace back to one sample, sequenced in a study of T cell repertoires in cytomegalovirus infection. TCRdb redid the calling of the reads with MiXCR, one entry per CDR3 protein. The sample yields hundreds of thousands of distinct CDR3 sequences, approximately 31% seen once. The antigens for these receptors are not known. The input for sequencing was cultured CD8+ T cells from PBMCs, taken from culture after CMV antigen stimulation. These receptors were collected from a human donor in good health (CMV status not recorded). Some clones in this sample may be carry-over from other donors' samples.

V gene TRBV5-6 combines with J gene TRBJ2-1; 7 bases fit TRBD1. Per germline, CDR1 SGHDT and CDR2 YYEEEE. This CDR3 is built from 16 residues. The ends lost 4 bases at V and 4 bases at J; junction bases unmatched: 11. The CDR3 nucleotides are TGTGCCAGCAGCCCCTGGACCCCGGACAGGTACAATGAGCAGTTCTTC. This translates into CASSPWTPDRYNEQFF.

As concerns this clonotype: An end of the junction does not agree with germline; a read error may underlie this. This chain joins TRBV15 and TRBJ2-7; D gene uncertain. Germline values: CDR1 LNHNV, CDR2 YYDKDF (reference sequence). The CDR3 runs 15 residues. The CDR3 protein is CATSGEMRSFYEQYF. The CDR3 DNA is TGTGCCACCAGCGGAGAAATGAGAAGTTTCTACGAGCAGTACTTC. Combining the CDR3 with reference TRBV15 and TRBJ2-7 gives the whole variable domain DAMVIQNPRYQVTQFGKPVTLSCSQTLNHNVMYWYQQKSSQAPKLLFHYYDKDFNNEADTPDNFQSRRPNTSFCFLDIRSPGLGDTAMYLCATSGEMRSFYEQYFGPGTRLTVT.

This clonotype has only a few counts. This chain uses TRBV28 with TRBJ2-1; D unresolved. The CDR3 has 15 residues. CDR1 and CDR2 (germline): MDHEN, SYDVKM. Trimming removed 5 bases from V and 5 bases from J, with 16 bases in between. CDR3 protein: CASSLQTDPNNEQFF. CDR3 coding DNA: TGTGCCAGCAGTCTCCAAACGGACCCCAACAATGAGCAGTTCTTC.

The table lists this clonotype with a count of one. One base away lies a much larger clone, so this may be a sequencing read error. This rearrangement joins TRBV6-5 to TRBJ1-2; D gene ambiguous. The V gene's germline CDR1 is MNHEY and CDR2 SVGAGI. This CDR3 region has 12 residues. V was clipped by 4 bases and J by 4 bases, with 7 bases between them. The CDR3 region is CASSCSGYGYTF. The CDR3 nucleotides are TGTGCCAGCAGTTGCTCGGGCTATGGCTACACCTTC.

V usage is TRBV27 and J usage is TRBJ1-1; 9 bases map to TRBD1. This CDR3 region has 15 residues. Germline V gene sequence: CDR1 MNHEY, CDR2 SMNVEV (reference sequence). After removal of 5 bases from V and 0 bases from J, the junction contained 4 bases not matched to a gene. The CDR3 loop reads CASSPTGGLNTEAFF. For the CDR3, the DNA is TGTGCCAGCAGTCCCACAGGGGGCTTGAACACTGAAGCTTTCTTT.

The chain recombines TRBV27 with TRBJ1-4, with TRBD1 as a possible D gene (5 bases). The CDR3 loop spans 15 amino acids. Trimming removed 4 bases from V and 5 bases from J, with 14 bases in between. In germline, CDR1 is MNHEY, CDR2 SMNVEV (reference sequence). CDR3: CASSSKRGLNEKLFF. In DNA form, the CDR3 reads TGTGCCAGCAGTTCTAAAAGGGGATTAAATGAAAAACTGTTTTTT.

This clonotype was observed at least ten times. This chain joins TRBV7-2 and TRBJ1-2; D remains ambiguous. This CDR3 contains 12 residues. Trimming shortened V by 10 bases and J by 6 bases, and 15 bases separated the two germline ends. Per germline, CDR1 SGHTA and CDR2 FQGNSA. CDR3 DNA sequence: TGTGCCACCCCGAGCGGGGTCAATGGCTACACCTTC. Translated: CATPSGVNGYTF.

The chain combines TRBV27 with TRBJ1-5, with D unclear. The germline V and J ends were trimmed by 0 bases and 0 bases, with 6 bases remaining between them. The CDR3 spans 15 residues. Germline assignment: CDR1 MNHEY and CDR2 SMNVEV (reference sequence). In DNA form, the CDR3 reads TGTGCCAGCAGTTTATCCCAGAATAGCAATCAGCCCCAGCATTTT. Translation: CASSLSQNSNQPQHF.

The chain employs TRBV7-9 and TRBJ1-2; tentatively, D is TRBD1 (5 bases). CDR3 length equals 13 residues. The V gene's germline CDR1 is SEHNR and CDR2 FQNEAQ (reference sequence). V was trimmed by 5 bases and J by 8 bases, leaving 15 bases between them. The CDR3 DNA sequence: TGTGCCAGCAGCCGCCAGGGAGAGTACGGCTACACCTTC. It is translated as CASSRQGEYGYTF. Drawing the rest from reference TRBV7-9 and TRBJ1-2, the complete variable domain is DTGVSQNPRHKITKRGQNVTFRCDPISEHNRLYWYRQTLGQGPEFLTYFQNEAQLEKSRLLSDRFSAERPKGSFSTLEIQRTEQGDSAMYLCASSRQGEYGYTFGSGTRLTVV.

This clonotype has more than one count but fewer than ten. The V and J genes are TRBV7-8 and TRBJ2-1; D is unclear. The ends were cut back, 3 bases at V and 3 bases at J, with 15 bases in the middle. The CDR3 sequence is 16 residues long. Germline CDR1 is SGHVS and CDR2 is FQNEAQ. The CDR3 nucleotides are TGTGCCAGCAGCTTCCGGCCCCAACAACTCTACAATGAGCAGTTCTTC. It encodes CASSFRPQQLYNEQFF.

The rearrangement joins TRBV5-8 to TRBJ2-3; 10 bases match TRBD2. V lost 1 base to trimming and J lost 4 bases; unmatched junction nucleotides: 12. The CDR3 spans 18 residues. CDR1 is SGHTS, CDR2 YDEGEE, per germline. The CDR3 protein is CASSLTSGEVWGPDTQYF. Written as DNA, the CDR3 is TGTGCCAGCAGCTTGACTAGCGGGGAAGTGTGGGGCCCAGATACGCAGTATTTT. Full variable domain (rest looked up from reference TRBV5-8 and TRBJ2-3): EAGVTQSPTHLIKTRGQQATLRCSPISGHTSVYWYQQALGLGLQFLLWYDEGEERNRGNFPPRFSGRQFPNYSSELNVNALELEDSALYLCASSLTSGEVWGPDTQYFGPGTRLTVL.

This clonotype showed up just a few times. The chain employs TRBV6-2 or TRBV6-3 and TRBJ2-7; D unclear. Trimming pared 0 bases from V and 4 bases from J, leaving 13 bases between. This CDR3 has 15 residues. Germline CDR1 reads MNHEY; CDR2 reads SVGEGT. This CDR3 reads CASSYSQQFRYEQYV. In DNA, the CDR3 is TGTGCCAGCAGTTACTCCCAGCAGTTTCGGTACGAGCAGTACGTC.

This clonotype has just a few counts. This chain links TRBV25-1 with TRBJ2-4; 12 nucleotides agree with TRBD1. The CDR3 consists of 17 residues. With 5 bases clipped from V and 0 bases from J, the junction kept 5 bases outside the gene matches. CDR1 is MGHDK and CDR2 is SYGVNS in the germline V gene. The CDR3 DNA follows: TGTGCCAGCAGTCCGGGACAGGGGGCAGCAGCCAAAAACATTCAGTACTTC. Its protein product is CASSPGQGAAAKNIQYF. Full variable domain (rest looked up from reference TRBV25-1 and TRBJ2-4): EADIYQTPRYLVIGTGKKITLECSQTMGHDKMYWYQQDPGMELHLIHYSYGVNSTEKGDLSSESTVSRIRTEHFPLTLESARPSHTSQYLCASSPGQGAAAKNIQYFGAGTRLSVL.

This clonotype turned up a few times. The V call is TRBV27, the J call TRBJ1-5; no clear D gene. The CDR3 length is 15 residues. Deletions cut 7 bases from V and 0 bases from J, with 13 bases between. Germline values: CDR1 MNHEY, CDR2 SMNVEV (reference sequence). As DNA, the CDR3 is TGTGCCAGCAAAGTCACGGCCGATAGCAATCAGCCCCAGCATTTT. Residues: CASKVTADSNQPQHF.

Only a few counts were recorded for this clonotype. The J gene is TRBJ2-7, the V gene TRBV7-8, with a tentative D call TRBD2 (6 bases). V shed 5 bases and J shed 1 base, with 18 bases lying between them. CDR1 is SGHVS and CDR2 is FQNEAQ in the germline V gene. This CDR3 is 16 amino acids long. The DNA of the CDR3 is TGTGCCAGCAGCCAAGGCCCGGGGGTTGGGTCCTACGAGCAGTACGTC. Translation: CASSQGPGVGSYEQYV.

This chain links TRBV6-5 with TRBJ2-3, with D tentatively TRBD1 (6 bases). Trimming pared 7 bases from V and 7 bases from J, leaving 27 bases between. The CDR3 sequence is 17 residues long. Germline V gene sequence: CDR1 MNHEY, CDR2 SVGAGI. The CDR3 sequence: CASTEQGGRDTTHTQYF. As DNA, the CDR3 is TGTGCCAGCACCGAACAAGGTGGCAGGGACACCACGCATACGCAGTATTTT.

V is TRBV12-3 or TRBV12-4 and J is TRBJ2-7; no firm D call. Trimming left V 3 bases short and J 1 base short, with 13 bases between. This CDR3 comprises 15 residues. DNA for the CDR3: TGTGCCAGCAGTTTGGGCGGAATCACATCCTACGAGCAGTACTTC. Its translation: CASSLGGITSYEQYF.

Regarding this clonotype: A much larger clone lies one base from this, so it may be a read error. The chain is built from TRBV6-6 and TRBJ2-1; 10 nucleotides align to TRBD2. The length of the CDR3 is 15 residues. The germline V gene encodes CDR1 MNHNY and CDR2 SVGAGI (reference sequence). V lost 6 bases, J lost 9 bases, and 11 bases stayed unmatched. Here the CDR3 reads CASRGTSAINREQFF. CDR3 in DNA: TGTGCCAGCAGGGGGACTAGCGCCATCAACCGTGAGCAGTTCTTC.

Note on this clonotype: The junction departs from the called germline gene at one end, perhaps through a read error. The V gene is TRBV7-9, the J gene TRBJ1-2, with D maybe TRBD1 (6 bases). CDR1 is SEHNR and CDR2 is FQNEAQ in the germline V gene (reference sequence). The CDR3 runs to 13 residues. The CDR3 region is CANSPGDTYGYTF. In nucleotides, the CDR3 is TGTGCCAACAGCCCAGGGGACACCTATGGCTACACCTTC. Combining the CDR3 with reference TRBV7-9 and TRBJ1-2 gives the whole variable domain DTGVSQNPRHKITKRGQNVTFRCDPISEHNRLYWYRQTLGQGPEFLTYFQNEAQLEKSRLLSDRFSAERPKGSFSTLEIQRTEQGDSAMYLCANSPGDTYGYTFGSGTRLTVV.

This clonotype occurred many times. The chain has TRBV7-2 and TRBJ1-2, with a weak D call TRBD1 (5 bases). V dropped 5 bases and J dropped 0 bases, with 13 bases sitting between them. The CDR3 has 15 amino acids. CDR1 is SGHTA and CDR2 is FQGNSA in the germline V gene. CDR3 coding DNA: TGTGCCAGCAGCCCTCCCGACAGAACTAACTATGGCTACACCTTC. Translation gives CASSPPDRTNYGYTF.

This rearrangement joins TRBV6-1 to TRBJ2-5; the D is unclear. The V gene's germline CDR1 is MNHNS and CDR2 SASEGT. This CDR3 region has 12 residues. The V and J ends lost 4 bases and 5 bases respectively, with 8 bases between them. In nucleotides, the CDR3 is TGTGCCAGCAGTGCCAATTGGGAGACCCAGTACTTC. Protein: CASSANWETQYF.

Only a few counts were recorded for this clonotype. This chain links TRBV4-1 with TRBJ2-1; no clear D. The CDR3 sequence is 13 residues long. The germline V gene encodes CDR1 MGHRA and CDR2 YSYEKL. The germline V and J ends were trimmed by 1 base and 8 bases, with 9 bases remaining between them. CDR3 coding DNA: TGCGCCAGCAGCCAAGTTGCGTCACATGAGCAGTTCTTC. Amino acids: CASSQVASHEQFF.

The rearrangement uses TRBV19 and TRBJ1-4; TRBD1 agrees at 8 bases. V trimming: 4 bases; J trimming: 6 bases; junction bases outside the gene matches: 7. Germline assignment: CDR1 LNHDA and CDR2 SQIVND (reference sequence). The CDR3 covers 15 residues. CDR3 sequence (DNA): TGTGCCAGTAGTACCGGACAGGGCGCGCATGAAAAACTGTTTTTT. Protein sequence: CASSTGQGAHEKLFF.

The sample holds a few counts of this clonotype. CDR3 residues: CASNVRTGRRDTEAFF. Written as DNA, the CDR3 is TGTGCCAGTAACGTACGGACAGGGAGGAGGGACACTGAAGCTTTCTTT. This chain uses TRBV19 with TRBJ1-1; 8 nucleotides match TRBD1. Trimming took 7 bases from V and 3 from J; bases not matched to a gene: 13. Per germline, CDR1 LNHDA and CDR2 SQIVND (reference sequence). The CDR3 is 16 residues long.

This clonotype was seen more than once but under ten times. The rearrangement uses TRBV11-1 and TRBJ2-1, with 10 bases matching TRBD2. Germline V CDR1 and CDR2: SGHAT, FQDESV (reference sequence). This CDR3 region has 19 residues. Unmatched junction bases numbered 10, after V lost 1 base and J lost 1 base. The CDR3 loop reads CASSLEERGGFGSYNEQFF. As DNA, the CDR3 is TGTGCCAGCAGCTTAGAGGAGCGGGGGGGATTCGGTTCCTACAATGAGCAGTTCTTC.

In this sample, this clonotype turned up many times. V usage is TRBV7-2 and J usage is TRBJ2-1, with D perhaps TRBD2 (5 bases). Germline lookup yields CDR1 SGHTA and CDR2 FQGNSA. This CDR3 contains 10 residues. Trimming took 5 bases from V and 12 from J, leaving 8 bases between them. CDR3 DNA: TGTGCCAGCAGCGGAGGAGGGCAGTTCTTC. It is translated as CASSGGGQFF.

This clonotype was observed many times. The chain couples TRBV7-9 to TRBJ2-7, with D possibly called TRBD1 or TRBD2 (5 bases each). V was cut by 5 bases and J by 6 bases, with 11 bases left in between. This CDR3 spans 12 amino acids. Germline-derived CDR1 and CDR2 are SEHNR and FQNEAQ (reference sequence). CDR3 loop: CASSPPGSEQYF. The CDR3 bases are TGTGCCAGCAGCCCACCAGGGAGCGAGCAGTACTTC.

This clonotype came up many times. The rearrangement links TRBV12-3 or TRBV12-4 to TRBJ1-2; the D is unclear. The CDR3 loop spans 14 amino acids. V was pared by 1 base and J by 6 bases, with 12 bases between. The CDR3 DNA follows: TGTGCCAGCAGTTTAGGGACTCCTCTGGATGGCTACACCTTC. It yields the protein CASSLGTPLDGYTF.

In its sample, this clonotype was seen a few times. This chain joins TRBV7-3 and TRBJ2-5; 11 positions agree with TRBD2. The CDR3 has 15 residues. Germline V gene data show CDR1 as SGHTA and CDR2 as FQGTGA. V dropped 5 bases and J dropped 5; count of bases not matched to a gene: 7. The CDR3 DNA is TGTGCCAGCAGCCCCGGACTAGCGGGCAGGGAGACCCAGTACTTC. As protein: CASSPGLAGRETQYF.

This clonotype turned up a few times. The CDR3: CATSRLLTGGSTGELFF. CDR3 bases: TGTGCCACCAGCCGTTTGCTGACAGGGGGTAGCACCGGGGAGCTGTTTTTT. V gene TRBV15 combines with J gene TRBJ2-2, with 9 bases that match TRBD1. With 5 bases clipped from V and 4 bases from J, the junction kept 11 bases outside the gene matches. The CDR3 runs 17 residues. Germline loops: CDR1 LNHNV, CDR2 YYDKDF (reference sequence).

The rearrangement links TRBV19 to TRBJ2-1; D perhaps matches TRBD2 (5 bases). V lost 10 bases and J lost 3, with 19 bases in between. CDR1 LNHDA and CDR2 SQIVND come from the germline V gene (reference sequence). The CDR3 is 15 amino acids. CDR3 region: CATRTPLGSYNEQFF. In nucleotides, the CDR3 is TGTGCCACCCGGACTCCTCTAGGGAGCTACAATGAGCAGTTCTTC. The variable domain in full, with the rest retrieved from reference TRBV19 and TRBJ2-1, is DGGITQSPKYLFRKEGQNVTLSCEQNLNHDAMYWYRQDPGQGLRLIYYSQIVNDFQKGDIAEGYSVSREKKESFPLTVTSAQKNPTAFYLCATRTPLGSYNEQFFGPGTRLTVL.